This T cell receptor beta chain comes out of a study of shared clonotypes between healthy human individuals. The table came from immunoSEQ multiplex PCR; TCRdb's copy has only in-frame clones and leaves some out. The data show about 2 million clones, over 85% seen once. Trimming stripped 3 bases from V and 8 bases from J, with 23 bases between. CDR1 SGDLS and CDR2 YYNGEE come from the germline V gene. The CDR3 contains 16 residues. It was CD45RO-negative cells, positively selected for CCR7, that made up naive CD8 cells, with terminally differentiated effector memory CD45RA+ cells excluded. None of the donors, who were healthy HIV-negative adults, had recently had acute infections or vaccinations.

Sequencing input: naive CD8+ T cells sorted from blood. V gene TRBV9 combines with J gene TRBJ1-2; D remains ambiguous. The receptor comes from a man between 18 and 35 years old in good health. The CDR3 DNA reads as TGTGCCAGCAGCGATAATAGGGATGGACCGAATGGGGGCTACACCTTC. Its protein product is CASSDNRDGPNGGYTF.